This paragraph covers one T cell receptor (beta chain) sequence. Its antigen remains unknown. The CDR3 sequence is 14 residues long. V trimming: 3 bases; J trimming: 1 base; junction bases outside the gene matches: 2. Per germline, CDR1 SEHNR and CDR2 FQNEAQ (reference sequence). As for treatment: approximately 9-day PBMC culture with coronavirus spike peptide pools or control peptides (ViraFEST assay). Sequence data for DNA of cultured CD4+ T cells were generated by the Oncomine TCR Beta short-read assay. TCRdb reprocessed the PCR reads via MiXCR and lists one record per CDR3 protein. The sample holds roughly 16,000 distinct CDR3 sequences, approximately 45% seen once. The sample is drawn from a study of vaccination and CD4 T cells after COVID-19. About the study: Four females and six males made up the convalescents, two of whom were Hispanic. With a range of 35 to 161, the median interval from diagnosis to drawing post-COVID samples was about 100 days. Study observations and caveats: Early post-infection timepoints were missing, and relatively few convalescent patients were studied. The rise in median SARS-CoV-2-reactive clonotypes, from around 20 to 38, was not significant.

The chain links TRBV7-9 to TRBJ2-7; 8 bases line up with TRBD2. Sequencing used CD4+ T cells from blood, cultured in vitro, obtained before SARS-CoV-2 vaccination. The clonotype comes from a human donor who had recovered from COVID-19. Here the CDR3 reads CASSFRGRSYEQYF. The CDR3, as DNA: TGTGCCAGCAGCTTTCGCGGGAGGTCCTACGAGCAGTACTTC.